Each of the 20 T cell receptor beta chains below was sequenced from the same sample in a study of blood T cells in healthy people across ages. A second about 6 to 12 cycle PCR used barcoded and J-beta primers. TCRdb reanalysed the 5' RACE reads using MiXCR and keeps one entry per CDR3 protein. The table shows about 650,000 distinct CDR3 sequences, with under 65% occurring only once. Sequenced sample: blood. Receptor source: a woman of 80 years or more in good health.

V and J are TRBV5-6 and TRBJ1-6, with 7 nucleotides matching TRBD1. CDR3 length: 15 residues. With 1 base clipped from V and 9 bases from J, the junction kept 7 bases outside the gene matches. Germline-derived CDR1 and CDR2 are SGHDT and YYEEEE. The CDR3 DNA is TGTGCCAGCAGCTTGTATGACAGGGAAAGTTCACCCCTCCACTTT. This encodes CASSLYDRESSPLHF.

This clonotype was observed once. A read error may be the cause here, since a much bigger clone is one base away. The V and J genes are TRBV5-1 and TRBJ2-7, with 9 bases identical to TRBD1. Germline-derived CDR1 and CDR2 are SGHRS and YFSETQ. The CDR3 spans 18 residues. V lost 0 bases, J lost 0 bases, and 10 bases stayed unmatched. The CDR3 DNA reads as TGCGCCAGCAGCTTGGATCCGTGCCGGGACAGGGCCTCCTACGAGCAGTACTTC. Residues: CASSLDPCRDRASYEQYF.

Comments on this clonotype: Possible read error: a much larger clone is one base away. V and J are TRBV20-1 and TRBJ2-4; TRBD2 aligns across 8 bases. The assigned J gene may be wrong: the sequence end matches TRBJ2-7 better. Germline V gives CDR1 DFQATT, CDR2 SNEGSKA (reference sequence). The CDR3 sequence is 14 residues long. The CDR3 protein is CGPSGPSGSLEQYF. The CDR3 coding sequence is TGCGGGCCAAGCGGGCCCAGCGGGAGTCTCGAGCAGTACTTC.

CDR3 loop: CSVSSGGAGDTQYF. The DNA of the CDR3 is TGCAGCGTTTCTAGCGGGGGGGCGGGAGATACGCAGTATTTT. The chain recombines TRBV29-1 with TRBJ2-3; 12 nucleotides align to TRBD2. The germline V gene has CDR1 SQVTM and CDR2 ANQGSEA. The CDR3 has 14 residues. V lost 5 bases to trimming and J lost 5 bases; unmatched junction nucleotides: 5.

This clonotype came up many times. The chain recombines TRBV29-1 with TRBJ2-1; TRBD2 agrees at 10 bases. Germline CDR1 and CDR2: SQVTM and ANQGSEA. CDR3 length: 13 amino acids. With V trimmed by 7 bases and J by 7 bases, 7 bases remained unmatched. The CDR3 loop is CSARAGGGNEQFF. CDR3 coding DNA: TGCAGCGCAAGAGCGGGAGGGGGTAATGAGCAGTTCTTC.

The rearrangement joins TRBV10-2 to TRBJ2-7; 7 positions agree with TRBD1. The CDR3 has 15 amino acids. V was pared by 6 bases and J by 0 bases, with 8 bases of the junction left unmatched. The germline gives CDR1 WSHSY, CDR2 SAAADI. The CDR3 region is CASRTTGIGSYEQYF. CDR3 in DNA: TGCGCCAGCAGAACGACAGGGATAGGCTCCTACGAGCAGTACTTC.

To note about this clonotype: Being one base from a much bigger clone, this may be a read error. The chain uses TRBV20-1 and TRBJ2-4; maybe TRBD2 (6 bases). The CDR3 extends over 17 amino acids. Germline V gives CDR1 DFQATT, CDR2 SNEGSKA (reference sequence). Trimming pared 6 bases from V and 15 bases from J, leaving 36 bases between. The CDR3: CSASRGNVLGDSYERYF. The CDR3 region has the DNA TGCAGTGCCTCGAGGGGTAACGTCCTCGGGGACTCCTACGAGCGGTACTTC.

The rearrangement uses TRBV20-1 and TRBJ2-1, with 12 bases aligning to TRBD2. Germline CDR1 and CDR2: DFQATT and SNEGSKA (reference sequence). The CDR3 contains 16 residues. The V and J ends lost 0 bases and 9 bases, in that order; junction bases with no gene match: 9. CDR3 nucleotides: TGCAGTGCTAGAGACGAGGCTAGCGGGAGGGTTAGTGAGCAGTTCTTC. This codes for CSARDEASGRVSEQFF.

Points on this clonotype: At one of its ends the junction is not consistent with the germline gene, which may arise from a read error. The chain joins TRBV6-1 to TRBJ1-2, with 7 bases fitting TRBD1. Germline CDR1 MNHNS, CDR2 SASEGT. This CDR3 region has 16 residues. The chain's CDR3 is CASSEEGQVTNYGCTF. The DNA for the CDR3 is TGTGCCAGCAGTGAAGAAGGACAGGTGACTAACTATGGCTGCACCTTC.

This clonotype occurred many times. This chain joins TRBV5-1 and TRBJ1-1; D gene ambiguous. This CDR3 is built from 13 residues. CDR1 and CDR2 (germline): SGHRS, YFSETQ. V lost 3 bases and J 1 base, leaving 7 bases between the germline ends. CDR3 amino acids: CASSSHGNTEAFF. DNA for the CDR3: TGCGCCAGCAGCTCTCATGGGAACACTGAAGCTTTCTTT.

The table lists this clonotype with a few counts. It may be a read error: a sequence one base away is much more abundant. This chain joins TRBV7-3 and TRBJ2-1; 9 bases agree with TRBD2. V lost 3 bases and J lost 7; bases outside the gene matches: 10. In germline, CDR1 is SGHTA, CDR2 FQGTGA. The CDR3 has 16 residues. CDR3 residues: CASSLVSGLAGNEQFF. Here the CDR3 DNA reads TGTGCCAGCAGCTTGGTATCGGGACTAGCAGGGAATGAGCAGTTCTTC.

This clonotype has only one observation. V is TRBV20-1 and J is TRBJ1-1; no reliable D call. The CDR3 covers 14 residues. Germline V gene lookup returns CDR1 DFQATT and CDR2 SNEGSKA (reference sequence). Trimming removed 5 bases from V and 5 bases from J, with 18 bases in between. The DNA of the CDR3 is TGCAGTGCTGTGGTTAGTGCAGGTCTGACTGAAGCTTTCTTT. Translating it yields CSAVVSAGLTEAFF.

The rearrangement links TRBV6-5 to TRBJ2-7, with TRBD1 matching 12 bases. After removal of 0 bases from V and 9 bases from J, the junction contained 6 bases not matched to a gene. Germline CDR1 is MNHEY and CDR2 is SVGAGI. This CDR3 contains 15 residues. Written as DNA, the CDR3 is TGTGCCAGCAGTTACTCGGGGACAGGGGGCTGGGGGCAGTACTTC. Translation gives CASSYSGTGGWGQYF.

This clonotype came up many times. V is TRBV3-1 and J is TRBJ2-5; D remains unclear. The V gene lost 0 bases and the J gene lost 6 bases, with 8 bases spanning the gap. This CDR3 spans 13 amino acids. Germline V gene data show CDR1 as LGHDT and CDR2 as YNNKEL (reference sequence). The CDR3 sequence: CASSQELGKTQYF. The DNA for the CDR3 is TGTGCCAGCAGCCAAGAATTGGGAAAGACCCAGTACTTC.

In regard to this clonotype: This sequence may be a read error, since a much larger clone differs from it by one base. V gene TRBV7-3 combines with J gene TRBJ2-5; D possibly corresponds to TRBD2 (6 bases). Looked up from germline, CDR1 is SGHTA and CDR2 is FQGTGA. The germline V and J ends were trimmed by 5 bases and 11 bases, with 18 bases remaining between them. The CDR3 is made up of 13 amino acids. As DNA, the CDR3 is TGTGCCAGCAGCCCCCGGGGGTACAATGAGCAGTACTTC. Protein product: CASSPRGYNEQYF.

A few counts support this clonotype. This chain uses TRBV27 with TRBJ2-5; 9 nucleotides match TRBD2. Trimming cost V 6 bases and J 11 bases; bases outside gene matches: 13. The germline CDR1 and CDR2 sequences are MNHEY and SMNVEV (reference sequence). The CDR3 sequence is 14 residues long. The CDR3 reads CASSSSGISNEQYF. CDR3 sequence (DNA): TGTGCCAGCAGCTCTAGCGGGATTAGCAATGAGCAGTACTTC.

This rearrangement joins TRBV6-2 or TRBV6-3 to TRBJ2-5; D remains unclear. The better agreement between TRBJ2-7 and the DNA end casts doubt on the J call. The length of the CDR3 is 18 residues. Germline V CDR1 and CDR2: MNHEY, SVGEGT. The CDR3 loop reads CASSYSTFVAARPYEQYF. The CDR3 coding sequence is TGTGCCAGCAGTTACTCGACGTTTGTAGCCGCTCGCCCTTACGAGCAGTACTTC.

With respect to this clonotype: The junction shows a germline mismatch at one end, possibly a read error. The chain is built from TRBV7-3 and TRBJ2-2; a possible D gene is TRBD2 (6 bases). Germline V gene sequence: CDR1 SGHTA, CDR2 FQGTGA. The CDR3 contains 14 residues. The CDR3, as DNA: TGTGCCAGCCAATACGGGAATAGGAACGGGGGGCTGTTTTTT. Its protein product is CASQYGNRNGGLFF.

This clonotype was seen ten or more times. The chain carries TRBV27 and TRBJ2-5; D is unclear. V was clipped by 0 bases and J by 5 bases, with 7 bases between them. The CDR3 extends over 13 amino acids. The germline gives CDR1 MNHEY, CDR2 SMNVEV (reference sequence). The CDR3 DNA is TGTGCCAGCAGTTTATCAGTATCGGAGACCCAGTACTTC. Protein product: CASSLSVSETQYF.

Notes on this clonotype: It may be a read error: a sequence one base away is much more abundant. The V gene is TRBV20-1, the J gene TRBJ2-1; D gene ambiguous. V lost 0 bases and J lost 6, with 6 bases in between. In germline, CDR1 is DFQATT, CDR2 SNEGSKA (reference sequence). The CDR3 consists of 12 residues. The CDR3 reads CSARDPSNEQFF. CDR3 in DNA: TGCAGTGCTAGAGATCCAAGCAATGAGCAGTTCTTC.